This T cell receptor beta chain was observed in a study of cytomegalovirus exposure and HLA in healthy donors. The PCR employed 60 Vbeta primers together with 13 Jbeta primers. TCRdb's copy holds only in-frame clones and misses some; the assay was immunoSEQ multiplex PCR. The sample records approximately 180,000 clones, around four fifths being singletons. V lost 2 bases and J 0 bases, leaving 10 bases between the germline ends. Germline V gene lookup returns CDR1 SGHRS and CDR2 YFSETQ. CDR3 length equals 15 residues. The clonotype was recovered from a woman aged 50 to 60 in good health and CMV-seropositive. The specimen was PBMCs. V and J are TRBV5-1 and TRBJ2-3, with D unclear. CDR3 DNA sequence: TGCGCCAGCAGCTTAGGCGGAACTAGCACAGATACGCAGTATTTT. It is translated as CASSLGGTSTDTQYF.